The 15 T cell receptor beta chains in this list originate from one sample, sequenced in a study of blood T cell repertoires in COVID-19. TCRdb's copy holds only in-frame clones and misses some; the assay was immunoSEQ multiplex PCR. Among about 400,000 clones listed, around 87% were seen once. Sequenced sample: PBMCs or T cells enriched from blood (not recorded which). All receptors derive from a man aged 35-49 years in a cohort exposed to, infected with or recovered from COVID-19 (not recorded which).

The chain joins TRBV7-2 to TRBJ2-2; D not resolved. Germline CDR1 and CDR2: SGHTA and FQGNSA. The CDR3 is 13 residues long. Trimming removed 4 bases from V and 5 bases from J, with 8 bases in between. CDR3 in amino acids: CASSYPGTGELFF. The CDR3 nucleotides are TGTGCCAGCAGCTACCCCGGGACCGGGGAGCTGTTTTTT.

V usage is TRBV6-5 and J usage is TRBJ2-7, with TRBD2 matching over 13 bases. The CDR3 consists of 15 residues. Trimming removed 6 bases from V and 3 bases from J; junction bases left unmatched: 5. Germline CDR1 and CDR2: MNHEY and SVGAGI. CDR3 DNA sequence: TGTGCCAGCAGAACCGGGACTAGCGGGATCTACGAGCAGTACTTC. This gives the protein CASRTGTSGIYEQYF.

This clone was recorded only once. The rearrangement joins TRBV2 to TRBJ1-2; perhaps TRBD1 as D (6 bases). In germline, CDR1 is SNHLY, CDR2 FYNNEI. The CDR3 runs 13 residues. V shed 4 bases and J shed 4 bases, with 10 bases lying between them. The CDR3 reads CASSVTGTYGYTF. DNA of the CDR3: TGTGCCAGCAGTGTCACAGGGACCTATGGCTACACCTTC.

CDR3 protein: CASSPPQNRGNTEAFF. DNA for the CDR3: TGTGCCAGCTCACCACCTCAGAACAGGGGGAACACTGAAGCTTTCTTT. This sequence joins TRBV18 and TRBJ1-1, with 7 bases that match TRBD1. The V gene's germline CDR1 is KGHSH and CDR2 LQKENI. The CDR3 has 16 residues. J gave up 1 base and V 0 bases, and 5 bases lay outside the gene matches.

Worth noting for this clone: A junction end diverges from the germline sequence, so it may reflect a read error. The rearrangement links TRBV7-9 to TRBJ2-3; tentatively, D is TRBD2 (6 bases). CDR3 length: 14 residues. The germline V gene encodes CDR1 SEHNR and CDR2 FQNEAQ (reference sequence). The CDR3 reads CTSSQGLNTDTQYF. CDR3 DNA: TGTACCAGCAGCCAGGGACTTAACACAGATACGCAGTATTTT.

The chain is built from TRBV24-1 and TRBJ2-1; TRBD2 agrees at 8 bases. J gave up 0 bases and V 6 bases, and 3 bases lay outside the gene matches. The CDR3 runs 15 residues. Germline CDR1 and CDR2: KGHDR and SFDVKD. CDR3 nucleotides: TGTGCCACCAGTCAGAGCGGGAGCTCCTACAATGAGCAGTTCTTC. The encoded protein is CATSQSGSSYNEQFF.

DNA for the CDR3: TGTGCCAGTAGTCCCGGACAGACGAACACTGAAGCTTTCTTT. The encoded protein is CASSPGQTNTEAFF. This sequence joins TRBV19 and TRBJ1-1, with a weak D call TRBD1 (6 bases). V shed 5 bases and J shed 1 base, with 11 bases lying between them. Germline V gene data show CDR1 as LNHDA and CDR2 as SQIVND (reference sequence). The CDR3 loop spans 14 amino acids.

This chain connects TRBV6-2 or TRBV6-3 to TRBJ2-1, with D possibly being TRBD1 (6 bases). The CDR3 is made up of 17 amino acids. V was pared by 2 bases and J by 2 bases, with 16 bases between. In germline, CDR1 is MNHEY, CDR2 SVGEGT. This CDR3 is CASSYEGQRSPYNEQFF. The CDR3 bases are TGTGCCAGCAGTTACGAGGGACAACGATCCCCCTACAATGAGCAGTTCTTC.

The chain carries TRBV5-4 and TRBJ1-2; 9 nucleotides line up with TRBD1. Trimming removed 3 bases from V and 2 bases from J; junction bases left unmatched: 11. The CDR3 contains 17 residues. The V gene's germline CDR1 is SGHNT and CDR2 YYREEE (reference sequence). As DNA, the CDR3 is TGTGCCAGCAGCTCCCAAGAACGGACAGGGGTAAACTATGGCTACACCTTC. Translating it yields CASSSQERTGVNYGYTF.

The chain has TRBV5-1 and TRBJ1-4; 10 positions match TRBD1. Trimming removed 4 bases from V and 8 bases from J; junction bases left unmatched: 5. Germline V gives CDR1 SGHRS, CDR2 YFSETQ. The CDR3 spans 14 residues. The DNA for the CDR3 is TGCGCCAGCAGCACCGGGACAGGGGAAGAAAAACTGTTTTTT. Its translation is CASSTGTGEEKLFF.

The gene calls are TRBV6-5 and TRBJ2-4; 8 bases line up with TRBD1. The germline V gene encodes CDR1 MNHEY and CDR2 SVGAGI. The CDR3 sequence is 14 residues long. Trimming at V came to 5 bases and at J to 7 bases, leaving 7 bases not matched to a gene. The CDR3 nucleotides are TGTGCCAGCAGTCACCGGGACAGGCTCAACATTCAGTACTTC. It translates to CASSHRDRLNIQYF.

The chain couples TRBV2 to TRBJ2-2, with 9 bases aligning to TRBD2. Germline loops: CDR1 SNHLY, CDR2 FYNNEI. Germline trimming cut 2 bases from V and 1 base from J; bases unmatched to any gene: 11. This CDR3 contains 19 residues. The DNA of the CDR3 is TGTGCCAGCAGTGAAAGGTTAGCGGGAGTTCTTGGGAACACCGGGGAGCTGTTTTTT. This sequence encodes CASSERLAGVLGNTGELFF.

A few counts support this clone. The J gene is TRBJ1-3, the V gene TRBV9, with D perhaps TRBD1 (6 bases). V was shortened by 0 bases and J by 4 bases, with 11 bases between the two germline ends. This CDR3 has 15 residues. The germline CDR1 and CDR2 sequences are SGDLS and YYNGEE. CDR3 bases: TGTGCCAGCAGCGTAGCTCAGGGGACCGGAAACACCATATATTTT. Translating gives CASSVAQGTGNTIYF.

This clone occurred a few times. The chain links TRBV3-1 (or the pseudogene TRBV3-2) to TRBJ2-2; 10 nucleotides agree with TRBD2. This CDR3 comprises 15 residues. With 6 bases clipped from V and 4 bases from J, the junction kept 5 bases outside the gene matches. Germline CDR1 is LGHDT and CDR2 is YNNKEL (reference sequence). The DNA of the CDR3 is TGTGCCAGCAGTCGAAGCGGGGGGGTCACCGGGGAGCTGTTTTTT. Protein: CASSRSGGVTGELFF.

V usage is TRBV23-1 and J usage is TRBJ1-3; TRBD1 agrees at 8 bases. TRBV23-1 is reported as an ORF; its role is uncertain. The V gene end was trimmed by 0 bases and the J gene end by 0 bases; junction bases not matched to a gene: 4. The CDR3 is 17 amino acids. CDR3 nucleotides: TGCGCCAGCAGTCAATCGAGGGACAGGCCCTCTGGAAACACCATATATTTT. It specifies CASSQSRDRPSGNTIYF.